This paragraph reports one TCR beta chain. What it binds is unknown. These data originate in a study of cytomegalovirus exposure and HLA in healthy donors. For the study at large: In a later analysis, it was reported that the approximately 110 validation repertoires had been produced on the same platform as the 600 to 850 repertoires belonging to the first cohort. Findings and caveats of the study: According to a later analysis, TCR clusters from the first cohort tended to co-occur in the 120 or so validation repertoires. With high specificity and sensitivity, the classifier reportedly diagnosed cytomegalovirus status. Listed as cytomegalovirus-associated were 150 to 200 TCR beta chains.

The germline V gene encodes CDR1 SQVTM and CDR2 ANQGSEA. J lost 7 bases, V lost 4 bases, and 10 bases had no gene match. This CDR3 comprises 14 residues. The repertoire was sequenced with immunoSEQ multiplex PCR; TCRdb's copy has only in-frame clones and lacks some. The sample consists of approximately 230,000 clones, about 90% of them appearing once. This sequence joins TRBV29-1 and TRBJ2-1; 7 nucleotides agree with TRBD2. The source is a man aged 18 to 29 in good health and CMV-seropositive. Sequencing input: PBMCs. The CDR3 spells CSVAGRLALNEQFF. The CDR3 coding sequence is TGCAGCGTTGCGGGTAGACTAGCTCTGAATGAGCAGTTCTTC.